This T cell receptor beta chain was sequenced in a study of blood T cell repertoires in COVID-19. Across the study: The analysed material was cDNA or gDNA that came from T cells, B-cell-depleted T cells, or PBMCs.

Original processing methods: The assay estimated nucleated cells by amplifying reference gene primers. This table comes from immunoSEQ multiplex PCR, and its TCRdb copy is limited to in-frame clones, with some not included. V and J calls and clone size come straight from that table; D and trimming were deduced from the DNA. The table includes approximately 71,000 clones, 80% to 90% detected once. V was clipped by 3 bases and J by 3 bases, with 8 bases between them. Looked up from germline, CDR1 is SEHNR and CDR2 is FQNEAQ (reference sequence). There are 13 residues in the CDR3. Sequencing was done on a sample of peripheral blood. The source is a human donor in a cohort sampled during active COVID-19. V gene TRBV7-9 combines with J gene TRBJ1-1; D gene unclear. The CDR3 spells CASSFDLDTEAFF. The CDR3 DNA follows: TGTGCCAGCAGCTTTGACTTAGACACTGAAGCTTTCTTT.